The next 14 T cell receptor beta chains were all read from a single sample in a study of regulatory T cells in long-lasting Graves disease. For TCR beta, libraries came from iRepertoire HTBI primers and Arm-PCR of CDR3 regions. Each CDR3 protein gets one entry after TCRdb re-called the multiplex PCR reads with MiXCR. This table holds about 300,000 distinct CDR3 sequences, approximately 20% found once. The time point denotes: newly diagnosed GD, antithyroid drugs for less than 3 months. PBMC RNA was the source of the TCR library. Sequenced material: peripheral blood mononuclear cells (PBMCs), taken at new diagnosis, from a patient treated with antithyroid drugs. These receptors were obtained from a female donor with Graves disease.

This clonotype was recorded at least ten times. This chain uses TRBV28 with TRBJ1-5; D is unclear. Between the trimmed V and J ends, which lost 5 bases and 3 bases, there was a span of 23 bases. CDR3 length: 18 residues. The germline CDR1 and CDR2 sequences are MDHEN and SYDVKM. As DNA, the CDR3 is TGTGCCAGCAGTCCTACGAGGCGGGAACCCTTTACCAATCAGCCCCAGCATTTT. Its translation: CASSPTRREPFTNQPQHF.

V is TRBV2 and J is TRBJ2-3; TRBD2 matches 13 bases. With 2 bases clipped from V and 1 base from J, the junction kept 12 bases outside the gene matches. Germline loops: CDR1 SNHLY, CDR2 FYNNEI. This CDR3 has 20 amino acids. In DNA form, the CDR3 reads TGTGCCAGCAGTGAAAACTCGGGACTAGCGGGACTAGCGGGCACAGATACGCAGTATTTT. As protein: CASSENSGLAGLAGTDTQYF.

Details on this clonotype: A much larger clone lies a single base off, so this may be a read error. The V and J genes are TRBV13 and TRBJ1-3; no clear D gene. V was shortened by 7 bases and J by 0 bases, with 22 bases between the two germline ends. CDR1 and CDR2 (germline): PRHDT, FYEKMQ (reference sequence). The CDR3 has 18 residues. CDR3 sequence (DNA): TGTGCCAGCATCCGGGTGGTGAAGGGCAGACACTCTGGAAACACCATATATTTT. This gives the protein CASIRVVKGRHSGNTIYF.

This clonotype was seen ten or more times. The chain has TRBV27 and TRBJ2-7; unclear D gene. V lost 6 bases and J lost 3, with 12 bases in between. Germline assignment: CDR1 MNHEY and CDR2 SMNVEV (reference sequence). The CDR3 covers 13 residues. DNA for the CDR3: TGTGCCAGCAGCCCCGGAAATAACTACGAGCAGTACTTC. Protein product: CASSPGNNYEQYF.

This clonotype was picked up many times. This rearrangement joins TRBV30 to TRBJ2-7; D is unclear. The length of the CDR3 is 11 residues. Trimming removed 2 bases from V and 3 bases from J, with 5 bases in between. Per germline, CDR1 GTSNPN and CDR2 SVGIG (reference sequence). The CDR3 region is CAWSKSYEQYF. In DNA, the CDR3 is TGTGCCTGGAGTAAAAGCTACGAGCAGTACTTC.

There are many counts of this clonotype. This chain links TRBV20-1 with TRBJ2-5; 9 positions match TRBD2. The CDR3 spans 15 residues. CDR1 is DFQATT and CDR2 is SNEGSKA in the germline V gene (reference sequence). Trimming took 5 bases from V and 3 from J; bases not matched to a gene: 10. CDR3 sequence: CSAQTLSGRKETQYF. Here the CDR3 DNA reads TGCAGTGCTCAAACCCTTAGCGGGAGAAAAGAGACCCAGTACTTC.

This chain links TRBV4-1 with TRBJ2-3, with 9 bases that match TRBD2. Germline lookup yields CDR1 MGHRA and CDR2 YSYEKL. J gave up 10 bases and V 6 bases, and 14 bases lay outside the gene matches. CDR3 length: 15 residues. CDR3 residues: CASSFLAGMSAAQYF. DNA of the CDR3: TGCGCCAGCAGTTTCCTAGCGGGAATGTCGGCTGCGCAGTATTTT.

This clonotype came up many times. The gene calls are TRBV9 and TRBJ2-2; D gene unclear. This CDR3 contains 13 residues. Germline CDR1 is SGDLS and CDR2 is YYNGEE. V lost 0 bases and J 6 bases, leaving 6 bases between the germline ends. CDR3 bases: TGTGCCAGCAGCGTAGTGACTTCCGGGGAGCTGTTTTTT. Protein: CASSVVTSGELFF. The variable domain in full, with the rest retrieved from reference TRBV9 and TRBJ2-2, is DSGVTQTPKHLITATGQRVTLRCSPRSGDLSVYWYQQSLDQGLQFLIQYYNGEERAKGNILERFSAQQFPDLHSELNLSSLELGDSALYFCASSVVTSGELFFGEGSRLTVL.

Worth noting for this clonotype: A single base separates this from a much larger clone, so it may be a read error. The J gene is TRBJ1-1, the V gene TRBV19, with unresolved D. The germline V and J ends were trimmed by 5 bases and 8 bases, with 21 bases remaining between them. Germline V gives CDR1 LNHDA, CDR2 SQIVND (reference sequence). This CDR3 has 15 residues. The CDR3 sequence: CASSGWVPTGREAFF. CDR3 coding DNA: TGTGCCAGTAGTGGATGGGTACCCACCGGACGGGAAGCTTTCTTT.

This clonotype was observed at least ten times. The chain combines TRBV10-3 with TRBJ1-2, with no clear D. The V end lost 5 bases, the J end lost 4 bases, and 11 bases lay between the germline ends. Germline V gene sequence: CDR1 ENHRY, CDR2 SYGVKD. The CDR3 runs 13 residues. The CDR3 loop is CAISQQLGYGYTF. CDR3 nucleotide sequence: TGTGCCATCAGTCAACAGTTAGGCTATGGCTACACCTTC.

This clonotype was detected only once. This CDR3 reads CASGSTGDTDTQYF. CDR3 DNA sequence: TGTGCCAGCGGCTCGACAGGGGACACAGATACGCAGTATTTT. The chain uses TRBV27 and TRBJ2-3; 8 bases line up with TRBD1. This CDR3 comprises 14 residues. Per germline, CDR1 MNHEY and CDR2 SMNVEV (reference sequence). The ends lost 8 bases at V and 2 bases at J; junction bases unmatched: 6.

This chain connects TRBV5-6 to TRBJ2-7; D is tentatively TRBD1 or TRBD2 (5 bases each). Germline CDR1 is SGHDT and CDR2 is YYEEEE. The CDR3 contains 16 residues. Trimming took off 2 bases at V and 2 bases at J, with 17 bases between the two ends. CDR3 nucleotide sequence: TGTGCCAGCAGCTTAAGGGGATCTAGGAGGACCTACGAGCAGTACTTC. Amino acids: CASSLRGSRRTYEQYF.

This clonotype was seen a handful of times. The chain employs TRBV20-1 and TRBJ2-3; TRBD1 agrees at 9 bases. Trimming took 3 bases from V and 8 from J; bases not matched to a gene: 12. The CDR3 consists of 15 residues. Germline V gene sequence: CDR1 DFQATT, CDR2 SNEGSKA (reference sequence). CDR3 region: CSASPQQGAGGTQYF. As DNA, the CDR3 is TGCAGTGCTAGCCCCCAACAGGGGGCCGGGGGTACGCAGTATTTT.

This clonotype occurred many times. The chain is built from TRBV6-1 and TRBJ2-5; D is undetermined. Trimming took 1 base from V and 2 from J, leaving 8 bases between them. CDR3 length: 14 residues. Germline V lookup: CDR1 MNHNS, CDR2 SASEGT. The CDR3 bases are TGTGCCAGCAGTGAAGAAGACGATCAAGAGACCCAGTACTTC. Translating it yields CASSEEDDQETQYF.